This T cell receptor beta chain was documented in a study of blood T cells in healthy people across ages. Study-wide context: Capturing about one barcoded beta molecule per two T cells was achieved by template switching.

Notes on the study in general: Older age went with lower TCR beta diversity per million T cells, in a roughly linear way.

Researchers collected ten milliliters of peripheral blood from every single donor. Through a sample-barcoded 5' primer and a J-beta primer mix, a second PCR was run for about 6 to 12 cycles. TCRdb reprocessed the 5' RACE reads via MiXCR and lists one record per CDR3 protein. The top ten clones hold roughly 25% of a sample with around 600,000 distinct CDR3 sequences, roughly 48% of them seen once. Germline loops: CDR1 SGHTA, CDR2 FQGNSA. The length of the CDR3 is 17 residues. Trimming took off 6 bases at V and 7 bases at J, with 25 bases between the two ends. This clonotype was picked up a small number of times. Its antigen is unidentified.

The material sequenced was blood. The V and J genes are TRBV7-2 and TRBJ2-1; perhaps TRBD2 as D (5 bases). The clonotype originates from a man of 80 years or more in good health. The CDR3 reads CASSYQIRTSSRNEQFF. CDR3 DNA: TGTGCCAGCAGTTACCAGATCCGGACTTCCTCGCGGAATGAGCAGTTCTTC.